This T cell receptor beta chain is from a study of technical replicates of blood from a handful of donors. This table comes from immunoSEQ multiplex PCR, and its TCRdb copy is limited to in-frame clones, with some not included. This sample carries about 44,000 clones, approximately 96% of them seen once, and the ten largest clones take approximately 0.35%. The CDR3 is 15 residues long. Unmatched junction bases numbered 11, after V lost 8 bases and J lost 9 bases. Germline V gene sequence: CDR1 MNHNS, CDR2 SASEGT. The sequence derives from a human donor in good health. This chain joins TRBV6-1 and TRBJ2-1; 12 nucleotides agree with TRBD2. The sample taken for sequencing was T cells isolated from PBMCs. CDR3 DNA sequence: TGTGCCAGCGGCGGGGGACTAGCGGGTCTTGGTGAGCAGTTCTTC. It specifies CASGGGLAGLGEQFF.